This entry is about one TCR beta chain. This sample is drawn from a study of cytomegalovirus exposure and HLA in healthy donors. Trimming cost V 5 bases and J 2 bases; bases outside gene matches: 2. Germline CDR1 and CDR2: ENHRY and SYGVKD. The CDR3 loop spans 13 amino acids. With 60 Vbeta and 13 Jbeta primers, the PCR was carried out. Sequencing was performed with immunoSEQ multiplex PCR; in TCRdb, only in-frame clones are kept and a portion is missing. The sample lists over 85,000 clones, 70% to 80% seen once, with around 9.6% in the top ten. Material for sequencing was PBMCs. The receptor's source is a male donor in good health and CMV-seropositive. The rearrangement links TRBV10-3 to TRBJ2-5, with TRBD1 matching 7 bases. CDR3 sequence (DNA): TGTGCCATCAGTCGGACAGGTCAAGAGACCCAGTACTTC. The encoded protein is CAISRTGQETQYF.